This T cell receptor beta chain was found in a study of CD8 T cells in Susac syndrome. Study-level points and caveats: It was in TEMRA cells and active patients that Susac CD8+ clonal expansion peaked. The study recognized that its TCR sequencing and HLA analysis covered a relatively small number of individuals. The number of Susac-specific public clones found was approximately 17 in total CD8+ repertoires and a few in CD8+ TEMRA repertoires.

RNA amounts of about 0.45 to 1 ug underwent reverse transcription with random hexamers. Amplification of the TCR beta CDR3 was carried out by immunoSEQ multiplex PCR, which spanned a total of 54 Vbeta and 13 Jbeta segments. From the immunoSEQ multiplex PCR reads, TCRdb called clonotypes with MiXCR, one entry per CDR3 protein. The table lists approximately 190,000 distinct CDR3 sequences, more than 85% of them singletons. This CDR3 has 15 residues. V lost 3 bases to trimming and J lost 1 base, with 10 bases between them. On this clonotype: The target antigen is unknown.

This chain uses TRBV12-3 or TRBV12-4 with TRBJ1-3; D is uncertain. The receptor's source is a human donor with Susac syndrome. Sequencing was performed on CD8+ T cells from PBMCs. The chain's CDR3 is CASSFTKRSGNTIYF. CDR3 coding DNA: TGTGCCAGCAGTTTCACCAAGAGGTCTGGAAACACCATATATTTT.